Here is one TCR beta chain with its context. V dropped 1 base and J dropped 9 bases, with 14 bases sitting between them. The CDR3 covers 15 residues. Germline V CDR1 and CDR2: SGHKS, YYEKEE (reference sequence). This record comes from a study of blood T cell repertoires in COVID-19. This table comes from immunoSEQ multiplex PCR, and its TCRdb copy is limited to in-frame clones, with some not included. The data show 250,000 to 350,000 clones, more than 75% seen once. This receptor was obtained from a woman aged 25 to 39 who had recovered from COVID-19. This chain uses TRBV5-5 with TRBJ1-6; D is perhaps TRBD1 (5 bases). Sequenced input: PBMCs or T cells enriched from blood (not recorded which). CDR3 protein: CASSLSRQPGSPLHF. The CDR3 coding sequence is TGTGCCAGCAGCTTGAGCCGACAGCCGGGTTCACCCCTCCACTTT.